The TCR beta chain described here comes from a study of response to subunit inactivated influenza vaccine. Overall study results and limits: The authors suggested that few new T cells are recruited per seasonal influenza vaccination.

With respect to this clonotype: What it binds is unknown.

In TCRdb, the RT-PCR reads were re-called with MiXCR into one record per CDR3 protein. Of 530,000 or so distinct CDR3 sequences in the sample, around 15% are singletons; the top ten hold around 10%. The V gene lost 4 bases and the J gene lost 0 bases, with 13 bases spanning the gap. The CDR3 covers 15 residues. Germline V lookup: CDR1 SGHRS, CDR2 YFSETQ. This clonotype was obtained from a man over 45 who received an inactivated influenza vaccine. Sequencing was performed on PBMCs from blood, taken roughly 13 days after vaccination. V is TRBV5-1 and J is TRBJ2-5, with a possible D match to TRBD1 (6 bases). The CDR3 spells CASSPGQNYQETQYF. The CDR3 region has the DNA TGCGCCAGCAGCCCCGGACAGAACTACCAAGAGACCCAGTACTTC.